These T cell receptor beta chains were read from a single sample in a study of CD8 T cells in ankylosing spondylitis. TCRdb re-called the 5' RACE reads through MiXCR, storing one row per CDR3 protein. The table lists roughly 280,000 distinct CDR3 sequences, about 19% of them singletons. The sample taken for sequencing was blood, either unsorted or a sorted T cell fraction (not recorded which). These receptors were collected from a male donor with ankylosing spondylitis or in good health (not recorded which). Both conserved end residues are part of each CDR3. A D gene is named only where the DNA matches it firmly. For some rows the clone size is stated as once, few or many, or as a class when expanded; others skip it.

-	-	TRBV30	TRBJ1-1	CAWERGSEAFF	TGTGCCTGGGAAAGGGGTTCTGAAGCTTTCTTT
-	-	TRBV2	TRBJ1-2	CASSETRGGYTF	TGTGCCAGCAGTGAGACCAGGGGCGGCTACACCTTC
few	-	TRBV19	TRBJ2-2	CASSMVGLNTGELFF	TGTGCCAGTAGTATGGTCGGGTTGAACACCGGGGAGCTGTTTTTT
-	TRBD2	TRBV5-1	TRBJ2-5	CASSLPGGLQETQYF	TGCGCCAGCAGCTTGCCCGGGGGACTACAAGAGACCCAGTACTTC
-	-	TRBV12-3/TRBV12-4	TRBJ2-5	CASMSRAQETQYF	TGTGCCAGTATGTCGCGAGCTCAAGAGACCCAGTACTTC
few	TRBD1	TRBV30	TRBJ2-5	CAWTPSSRGETQYF	TGTGCCTGGACCCCAAGCTCCAGGGGGGAGACCCAGTACTTC
few	-	TRBV29-1	TRBJ2-2	CSVDRDLINTGELFF	TGCAGCGTTGACCGGGACCTAATAAACACCGGGGAGCTGTTTTTT
-	-	TRBV4-1	TRBJ2-1	CASSQDFPLLRPNPNNEQFF	TGCGCCAGCAGCCAAGATTTCCCCCTCCTGAGGCCTAATCCCAACAATGAGCAGTTCTTC
-	TRBD1	TRBV9	TRBJ2-1	CASSVGQGARAREQFF	TGTGCCAGCAGCGTAGGACAGGGGGCGCGAGCTCGTGAGCAGTTCTTC
many	-	TRBV27	TRBJ2-3	CASRRDFFLDTQYF	TGTGCCAGCAGACGCGATTTCTTTCTCGATACGCAGTATTTT
-	-	TRBV5-1	TRBJ1-4	CASSLAGVTTATNEKLFF	TGCGCCAGCAGCTTGGCCGGGGTGACGACCGCAACTAATGAAAAACTGTTTTTT
-	TRBD1	TRBV20-1	TRBJ2-2	CSARGGTGGPGELFF	TGCAGTGCTAGGGGGGGGACAGGGGGCCCCGGGGAGCTGTTTTTT
few	-	TRBV28	TRBJ1-6	CASRYNRVDNSPLHF	TGTGCCAGCAGATACAACAGGGTAGACAATTCACCCCTCCACTTT
-	-	TRBV19	TRBJ1-6	CASSGGRTYNSPLHF	TGTGCCAGTAGTGGAGGTCGGACCTATAATTCACCCCTCCACTTT
few	-	TRBV12-3/TRBV12-4	TRBJ2-3	CASSLSLGVADTQYF	TGTGCCAGCAGTTTAAGCCTAGGGGTGGCAGATACGCAGTATTTT
few	-	TRBV7-2	TRBJ2-6	CASSPLGSTGANVLTF	TGTGCCAGCAGCCCCCTGGGATCGACTGGGGCCAACGTCCTGACTTTC
few	-	TRBV29-1	TRBJ1-1	CSVEDNGAEAFF	TGCAGCGTTGAAGACAACGGAGCTGAAGCTTTCTTT
few	-	TRBV12-3/TRBV12-4	TRBJ2-5	CASSFKPQETQYF	TGTGCCAGCAGTTTCAAGCCCCAAGAGACCCAGTACTTC
few	-	TRBV5-1	TRBJ2-2	CASSLDRYTGELFF	TGCGCCAGCAGCTTGGACCGATACACCGGGGAGCTGTTTTTT
-	-	TRBV28	TRBJ2-3	CASSRIGVTDTQYF	TGTGCCAGCAGCCGTATAGGGGTCACAGATACGCAGTATTTT
few	TRBD1	TRBV10-3	TRBJ1-2	CAINQDREGGYTF	TGTGCCATCAACCAAGACAGGGAAGGTGGCTACACCTTC
-	TRBD2	TRBV27	TRBJ2-1	CASSSGLAGYGNEQFF	TGTGCCAGCAGTTCCGGACTAGCGGGATACGGCAATGAGCAGTTCTTC
few	-	TRBV5-5	TRBJ1-5	CASSLVFGGDQPQHF	TGTGCCAGCAGCTTGGTGTTTGGGGGCGATCAGCCCCAGCATTTT